This T cell receptor (beta chain) was captured by sequencing in a study of shared clonotypes between healthy human individuals. Loaded into unsorted PBMC replicate PCRs was approximately 300 ng DNA, tens of thousands of T cell genomes. Unsorted PBMCs provided DNA that was sequenced on ten immunoSEQ deep assay plates. TCRdb keeps only in-frame clones here, not all; method: immunoSEQ multiplex PCR. The profile shows roughly 500,000 clones, almost 80% of them singletons. Donors included only healthy HIV-negative adults lacking recent acute infections or vaccinations. The CDR3 spans 14 residues. Trimming removed 0 bases at V and 0 bases at J, with 4 bases between. Per the germline V gene, CDR1 is SGHRS and CDR2 is YFSETQ.

Specimen: PBMCs. J is TRBJ2-1 and V is TRBV5-1; D is unresolved. The sequence came from a woman aged 35 to 49 in good health. Some clones in this sample may be carry-over from other donors' samples. For the CDR3, the DNA is TGCGCCAGCAGCTTGGAAACCTCCTACAATGAGCAGTTCTTC. Encoded protein: CASSLETSYNEQFF.